This T cell receptor beta chain was documented in a study of blood T cell repertoires in COVID-19. Looking at the study overall: Spain, Italy and the United States supplied samples that represented acute and convalescent COVID-19. PBMCs, B-cell-depleted T cells, or T cells provided the cDNA or gDNA that made up the material.

Per the original methods: Amplification of reference gene primers provided the estimated nucleated cell counts. Some clones are missing from TCRdb's copy, which holds only in-frame ones; the method was immunoSEQ multiplex PCR. The DNA was the basis for D and trimming; V, J and clone size are from that table. The sample carries about 250,000 clones, about 85% recorded once. Germline CDR1 MNHEY, CDR2 SVGEGT. Trimming pared 4 bases from V and 8 bases from J, leaving 17 bases between. The CDR3 sequence is 15 residues long. V gene TRBV6-2 or TRBV6-3 combines with J gene TRBJ1-4; D might be TRBD1 (6 bases). This receptor was identified in a young man with active or convalescent COVID-19. Sequencing was carried out using peripheral blood. The CDR3 sequence: CASSSTPDSGEKLFF. The DNA for the CDR3 is TGTGCCAGCAGTTCAACACCGGACAGTGGGGAAAAACTGTTTTTT.